This is a list of T cell receptor beta chains from one sample in a study of shared clonotypes between healthy human individuals. Profiling relied on immunoSEQ multiplex PCR, and the TCRdb table lists in-frame clones only, not all of them. The sample holds a few million clones, just over 90% seen once. Material: naive CD4+ T cells from PBMCs. All receptors derive from a man aged 18 to 30 in good health. Some clones in this sample may be carry-over from other donors' samples. Both conserved end residues are part of each CDR3. A D gene is named only where the DNA matches it firmly. Clone size is shown for a subset of rows, as once, few, many or a class of expanded clone.

size: few; D: -; J: TRBJ1-1; V: TRBV19; DNA: TGTGCCAGTAGGCTACGGGACGGACGATTGAACACTGAAGCTTTCTTT; CDR3: CASRLRDGRLNTEAFF
size: once; D: -; J: TRBJ2-1; V: TRBV19; DNA: TGTGCCAGTAGTACCGGGACGTACAATGAGCAGTTCTTC; CDR3: CASSTGTYNEQFF
size: -; D: -; J: TRBJ2-3; V: TRBV4-1; DNA: TGCGCCAGCAGCCAAGATCCCGGGCGCACAGATACGCAGTATTTT; CDR3: CASSQDPGRTDTQYF
size: -; D: -; J: TRBJ1-2; V: TRBV28; DNA: TGTGCCAGCAGTCGGGACCGGATAAGGGGCTACACCTTC; CDR3: CASSRDRIRGYTF
size: -; D: TRBD1; J: TRBJ2-3; V: TRBV5-1; DNA: TGCGCCAGCAGCACGGACAGGGGCGAACGGGATACGCAGTATTTT; CDR3: CASSTDRGERDTQYF
size: -; D: TRBD2; J: TRBJ2-1; V: TRBV30; DNA: TGTGCCTGGAGTGGGGGCGGGAGGGCCAGCTCCTACAATGAGCAGTTCTTC; CDR3: CAWSGGGRASSYNEQFF
size: -; D: TRBD1; J: TRBJ1-4; V: TRBV28; DNA: TGTGCCAGCAGTTGGCCGGGACAGGGTAACGGAAAACTGTTTTTT; CDR3: CASSWPGQGNGKLFF
size: -; D: -; J: TRBJ1-2; V: TRBV14; DNA: TGTGCCAGCAGCCAATTTCCAGGGGATTATGGCTACACCTTC; CDR3: CASSQFPGDYGYTF
size: -; D: TRBD1; J: TRBJ1-2; V: TRBV5-4; DNA: TGTGCCAGCAGCTTGGCCTCCGGGACAGCTCGGACCGTCTATGGCTACACCTTC; CDR3: CASSLASGTARTVYGYTF
size: -; D: -; J: TRBJ2-3; V: TRBV13; DNA: TGTGCCAGCACGCCCCTTTTGGGAAGCACAGATACGCAGTATTTT; CDR3: CASTPLLGSTDTQYF
size: -; D: TRBD1; J: TRBJ2-7; V: TRBV18; DNA: TGTGCCAGCTCAGGGCCGGGACAGATCTACGAGCAGTACTTC; CDR3: CASSGPGQIYEQYF
size: -; D: TRBD2; J: TRBJ2-3; V: TRBV19; DNA: TGTGCCAGTAGTACGACTCGATCTAGCGGGAGAAATGGCACAGATACGCAGTATTTT; CDR3: CASSTTRSSGRNGTDTQYF
size: once; D: -; J: TRBJ1-2; V: TRBV6-6; DNA: TGTGCCAGCAGGGAGAACTATGGCTACACCTTC; CDR3: CASRENYGYTF
size: -; D: -; J: TRBJ1-3; V: TRBV9; DNA: TGTGCCAGCAGCGTAGAAGGGATTCCTGGAAACACCATATATTTT; CDR3: CASSVEGIPGNTIYF
size: -; D: -; J: TRBJ1-2; V: TRBV28; DNA: TGTGCCAGCAGCTCGCTTCGGGGCTACACCTTC; CDR3: CASSSLRGYTF
size: -; D: TRBD1; J: TRBJ1-1; V: TRBV27; DNA: TGTGCCAGCAGTTCAAGACAGGGCTCGAACACTGAAGCTTTCTTT; CDR3: CASSSRQGSNTEAFF
size: -; D: -; J: TRBJ1-1; V: TRBV27; DNA: TGTGCCAGCAGTTTAAACAGGGATTTAAACACTGAAGCTTTCTTT; CDR3: CASSLNRDLNTEAFF
size: -; D: TRBD2; J: TRBJ2-5; V: TRBV4-1; DNA: TGCGCCAGCAGCCAAGATAGACTAGCGGGTTATGCAGAGACCCAGTACTTC; CDR3: CASSQDRLAGYAETQYF
size: -; D: -; J: TRBJ2-7; V: TRBV4-1; DNA: TGCGCCAGCAGCCAAAACTTTCGTGAGCAGTACTTC; CDR3: CASSQNFREQYF
size: once; D: TRBD1; J: TRBJ2-7; V: TRBV18; DNA: TGTGCCAGCTCGCATGGACAGGCCTACGAGCAGTACTTC; CDR3: CASSHGQAYEQYF
size: -; D: -; J: TRBJ2-2; V: TRBV18; DNA: TGTGCCAGCTCGCCAGGGGGGACCGGGGAGCTGTTTTTT; CDR3: CASSPGGTGELFF
size: -; D: -; J: TRBJ2-3; V: TRBV28; DNA: TGTGCCAGCAGTTTAGCCACAGGGCAGACCCTGGGCACAGATACGCAGTATTTT; CDR3: CASSLATGQTLGTDTQYF
size: -; D: -; J: TRBJ2-5; V: TRBV25-1; DNA: TGTGCCAGCGCAGGGGACCAAGAGACCCAGTACTTC; CDR3: CASAGDQETQYF
size: -; D: -; J: TRBJ1-1; V: TRBV6-6; DNA: TGTGCCAGCAGTAGGACCGGATTAGAAGCTTTCTTT; CDR3: CASSRTGLEAFF
size: -; D: -; J: TRBJ2-2; V: TRBV2; DNA: TGTGCCAGCAGTGAAGGCAGTTCGCTCACCGGGGAGCTGTTTTTT; CDR3: CASSEGSSLTGELFF
size: -; D: -; J: TRBJ1-3; V: TRBV6-1; DNA: TGTGCCAGCAGACCCGGGGACACAGGTGGAAACACCATATATTTT; CDR3: CASRPGDTGGNTIYF